The clone carrying this T cell receptor (beta chain) was seen ten or more times. These data are taken from a study of T cell repertoires in cytomegalovirus infection. Via MiXCR, TCRdb re-called the reads, giving one row per CDR3 protein. Counted here are more than 400,000 distinct CDR3 sequences, more than 20% occurring once; the ten biggest clones make up approximately 13%. From germline, CDR1 is MGHRA and CDR2 YSYEKL. With 6 bases clipped from V and 0 bases from J, the junction kept 10 bases outside the gene matches. This CDR3 is built from 17 residues. Sequencing input: PBMCs. The rearrangement links TRBV4-1 to TRBJ1-4; 7 bases align to TRBD1. The sequence was collected from a human donor in good health (CMV status not recorded). Some clones in this sample may be carry-over from other donors' samples. CDR3 residues: CASRTGAAYATNEKLFF. For the CDR3, the DNA is TGCGCCAGCAGAACAGGGGCTGCCTATGCAACTAATGAAAAACTGTTTTTT.